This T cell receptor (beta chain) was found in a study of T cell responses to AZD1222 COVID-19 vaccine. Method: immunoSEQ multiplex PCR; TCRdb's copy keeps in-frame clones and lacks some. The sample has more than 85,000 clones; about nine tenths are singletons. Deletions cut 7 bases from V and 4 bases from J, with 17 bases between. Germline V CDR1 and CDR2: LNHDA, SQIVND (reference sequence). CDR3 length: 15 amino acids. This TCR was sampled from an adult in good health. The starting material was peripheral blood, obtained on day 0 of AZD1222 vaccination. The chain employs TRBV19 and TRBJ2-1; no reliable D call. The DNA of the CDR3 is TGTGCCAGTACCGATATGGGAACCCAATACAATGAGCAGTTCTTC. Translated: CASTDMGTQYNEQFF. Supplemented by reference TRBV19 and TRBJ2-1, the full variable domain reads DGGITQSPKYLFRKEGQNVTLSCEQNLNHDAMYWYRQDPGQGLRLIYYSQIVNDFQKGDIAEGYSVSREKKESFPLTVTSAQKNPTAFYLCASTDMGTQYNEQFFGPGTRLTVL.